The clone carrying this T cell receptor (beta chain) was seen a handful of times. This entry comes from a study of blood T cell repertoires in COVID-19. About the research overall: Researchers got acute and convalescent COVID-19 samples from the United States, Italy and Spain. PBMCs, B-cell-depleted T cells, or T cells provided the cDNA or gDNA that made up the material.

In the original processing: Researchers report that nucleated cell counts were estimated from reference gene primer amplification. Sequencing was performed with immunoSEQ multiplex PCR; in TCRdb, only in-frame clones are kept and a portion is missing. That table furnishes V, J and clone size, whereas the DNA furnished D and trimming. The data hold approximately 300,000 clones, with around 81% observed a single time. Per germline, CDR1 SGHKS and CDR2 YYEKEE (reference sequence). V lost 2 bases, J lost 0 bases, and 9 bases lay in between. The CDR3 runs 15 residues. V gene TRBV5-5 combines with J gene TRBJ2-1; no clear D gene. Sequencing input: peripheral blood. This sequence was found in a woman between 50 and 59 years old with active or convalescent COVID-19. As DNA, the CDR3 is TGTGCCAGCAGCTTCCGGGTCAGCTCCTACAATGAGCAGTTCTTC. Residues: CASSFRVSSYNEQFF.